This T cell receptor (beta chain) was found in a study of blood T cell repertoires in COVID-19 (dated by TCRdb to the early 2020s). In terms of the full investigation: Collaborator samples came from the United States, Italy and Spain and covered acute and convalescent phases of COVID-19. The material from the prospective study consisted of cDNA or gDNA derived from T cells, B-cell-depleted T cells, or PBMCs. The dataset comprised deeply sampled blood TCRbeta repertoires from subjects exposed to, actively infected with, or recovered from COVID-19. The repertoires were released in a freely available public database meant as a resource for research on the immune response to SARS-CoV-2. The samples were drawn from the first 160 participants of the ongoing ImmuneRACE study and from 950 to 1,500 subjects provided by 6 global collaborators. Nearly every sample came with metadata listing a de-identified subject ID, COVID-19 status, age in years and sex. HLA class I and class II types, where available, came from metadata supplied by the sample provider rather than from assay-based typing.

As for this clone: Its antigen specificity is not known. Base qualities are missing; no much larger clone stands one base away.

Study-wide findings and limitations: The quantity of clinical and demographic metadata differed by source and by participant and was supplied without curation.

Whole blood was collected in K2EDTA tubes by collaborating institutions according to the institutions' own protocols. Collaborator samples were shipped for TCRbeta analysis as frozen whole blood, isolated PBMCs, or DNA extracted from either sample type. Taken from the germline V gene, the CDR1 and CDR2 loops are SNHLY and FYNNEI. At the junction V is shortened by 5 bases and J by 4 bases, with 12 bases in between. From its cysteine to its phenylalanine, the CDR3 spans 14 amino acids. The only DNA kept is the CDR3, 42 bases in frame from the first base. The immunoSEQ Assay, a bias-controlled multiplex PCR, was used to amplify TCRbeta CDR3 regions from genomic DNA. The authors' analysis ran thus. The number of nucleated cells in each sample was estimated from the amplification of reference gene primers within the assay. To quantify the absolute abundance of each unique TCRbeta CDR3 rearrangement, sequence reads were collapsed and filtered. For each sample, productive Simpson clonality was calculated as the square root of Simpson's diversity index over productive rearrangements. The source is immuneACCESS, and TCRdb retained only in-frame sequences with V and J called. Part of the clones is not carried over; for the studies checked, unresolved V genes explain less than half of this, and the remainder is unexplained. V and J calls and clone size follow that table, whereas D and trimming were derived from the DNA. The sample table contains about 130,000 clones; only one count was recorded for over 75% of them. The top ten clones comprise 27% of the sample.

This receptor chain uses TRBV2 and TRBJ1-3, with the D segment identity uncertain. This TCR came from a woman of 80 years or more with acute or convalescent COVID-19. The sample taken for sequencing was peripheral blood. The CDR3 region: CASSNTRAGNTIYF. The nucleotide sequence is given as TGTGCCAGCAGTAACACTAGGGCCGGAAACACCATATATTTT.